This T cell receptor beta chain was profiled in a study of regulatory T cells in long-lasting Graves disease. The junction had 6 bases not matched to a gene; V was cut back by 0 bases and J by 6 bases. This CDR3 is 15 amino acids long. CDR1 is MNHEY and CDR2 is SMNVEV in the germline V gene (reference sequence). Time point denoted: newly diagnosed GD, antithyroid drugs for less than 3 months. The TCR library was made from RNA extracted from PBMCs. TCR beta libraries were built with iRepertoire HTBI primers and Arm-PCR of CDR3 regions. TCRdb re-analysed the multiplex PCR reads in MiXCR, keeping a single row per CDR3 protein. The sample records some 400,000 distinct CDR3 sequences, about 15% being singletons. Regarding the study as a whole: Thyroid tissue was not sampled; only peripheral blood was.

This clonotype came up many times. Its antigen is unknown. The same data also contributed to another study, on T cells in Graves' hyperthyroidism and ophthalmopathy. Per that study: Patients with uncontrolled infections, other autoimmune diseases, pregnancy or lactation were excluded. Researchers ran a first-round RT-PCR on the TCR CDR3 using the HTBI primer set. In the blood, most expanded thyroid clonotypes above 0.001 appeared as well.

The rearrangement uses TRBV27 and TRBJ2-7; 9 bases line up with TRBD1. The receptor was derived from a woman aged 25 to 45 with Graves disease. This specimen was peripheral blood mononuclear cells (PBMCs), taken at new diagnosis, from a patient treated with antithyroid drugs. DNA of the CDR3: TGTGCCAGCAGTTTATCAGGGACAGGGTCCCTCGAGCAGTACTTC. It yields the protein CASSLSGTGSLEQYF.